This T cell receptor beta chain was obtained from a study of T-cell reconstitution after alpha-beta-depleted transplantation in children. General study points: Several hundred expanded graft clones reportedly supplied alpha-beta T cells about two months after transplant. T-cell numbers and diversity, one year after transplant, stemmed largely from T cells that were newly produced.

This clonotype was recorded many times. Its antigen is unidentified. V lost 3 bases, J lost 2 bases, and 13 bases lay in between. In germline, CDR1 is SGHVS, CDR2 FNYEAQ. There are 15 residues in the CDR3. Researchers prepared the TCRbeta library using unique molecular identifiers, the study reports. TCRdb reprocessed the PCR reads with MiXCR, giving one entry per CDR3 protein. Among about 580,000 distinct CDR3 sequences, around 23% were seen once, and the ten largest hold roughly 14%. The source was PBMCs, mostly from graft donor cells, collected 360 days after TCRalphabeta/CD19-depleted stem cell transplant. This TCR was recovered from a boy under two years old who had a stem cell transplant for acute myeloid leukemia, so the T cells may come from the graft donor. The rearrangement joins TRBV7-6 to TRBJ2-5; the D gene is possibly TRBD2 (7 bases). This chain's CDR3 is CASSFGGHPQETQYF. DNA for the CDR3: TGTGCCAGCAGCTTCGGGGGGCATCCTCAAGAGACCCAGTACTTC.